The present TCR beta chain was sequenced within a study of blood T cell repertoires in COVID-19. Only in-frame clones appear in the TCRdb table, and some are missing; sequencing was by immunoSEQ multiplex PCR. In the table there are a few hundred thousand clones, roughly 89% of which are singletons. This clone was recorded only once. A junction end diverges from the germline sequence, so it may reflect a read error. This CDR3 has 13 amino acids. Germline CDR1 is LNHDA and CDR2 is SQIVND (reference sequence). This sequence was found in a man aged 30 to 45 with acute or convalescent COVID-19. The sample consisted of peripheral blood. The chain has TRBV19 and TRBJ2-5, with D unclear. The CDR3: CASSIHLQATQYF. The CDR3 DNA sequence: TGTGCCAGTAGTATACACTTGCAAGCGACCCAGTACTTC.